The T cell receptor (beta chain) described here comes from a study of T cells in Graves' hyperthyroidism and ophthalmopathy. This clonotype was detected a few times. Across 18 months, stable Graves' hyperthyroidism was marked by no progression to ophthalmopathy. Diagnostic assessment was based on clinical symptoms, serum thyroxine and TRAb, thyroid ultrasound and orbital computed tomography. The PBMCs had their origin in 10 ml of fresh peripheral blood. CDR1 is SQVTM, CDR2 ANQGSEA, per germline. This CDR3 region has 12 residues. V gave up 7 bases and J gave up 4 bases; unmatched junction bases: 3. What was amplified from RNA transcripts were TCR beta CDR3 regions. The TCR CDR3 was amplified in a first-round RT-PCR using the HTBI primer set. TCRdb fed the multiplex PCR reads into MiXCR, producing one record per CDR3 protein. The data show under 400,000 distinct CDR3 sequences, over 15% seen once.

The chain carries TRBV29-1 and TRBJ1-2; 10 bases agree with TRBD1. The TCR comes from a woman in her 50s with Graves' hyperthyroidism. The sequenced sample was blood. In nucleotides, the CDR3 is TGCAGCGGAGGACAGGGGGGCTATGGCTACACCTTC. This translates into CSGGQGGYGYTF.